These 27 T cell receptor beta chains were all obtained from the same sample, sequenced in a study of shared clonotypes between healthy human individuals. Sequencing used immunoSEQ multiplex PCR; TCRdb keeps in-frame clones, though not all of them. The table has approximately 2.4 million clones, 90% to 96% seen once. Sequencing used naive CD4+ T cells sorted from blood. Stated subset: CD45RA+ positively selected. These receptors were taken from a man aged 18 to 30 in good health.

The rearrangement uses TRBV2 and TRBJ1-2; 7 bases map to TRBD1. The V segment lost 6 bases and the J segment 7 bases; nucleotides outside the gene matches: 2. Germline V lookup: CDR1 SNHLY, CDR2 FYNNEI. This CDR3 has 11 residues. The CDR3 DNA reads as TGTGCCAGCAGAAACAGGGGTGGCTACACCTTC. Amino acid sequence: CASRNRGGYTF.

The chain links TRBV4-1 to TRBJ1-5; a possible D gene is TRBD1 (6 bases). Between the trimmed V and J ends, which lost 4 bases and 1 base, there was a span of 11 bases. The CDR3 is made up of 15 amino acids. Germline CDR1 and CDR2: MGHRA and YSYEKL. Written as DNA, the CDR3 is TGCGCCAGCAGCCTCCAGCAGGGGAGCAATCAGCCCCAGCATTTT. It translates to CASSLQQGSNQPQHF.

This chain links TRBV15 with TRBJ1-4; the match to TRBD1 covers 12 bases. Germline CDR1 LNHNV, CDR2 YYDKDF (reference sequence). The V and J ends lost 1 base and 3 bases, in that order; junction bases with no gene match: 3. The CDR3 runs 17 residues. Written as DNA, the CDR3 is TGTGCCACCAGCAGAGCCGGGACAGGGGGCCCTAATGAAAAACTGTTTTTT. Protein product: CATSRAGTGGPNEKLFF.

The chain employs TRBV11-3 and TRBJ2-1; 8 bases map to TRBD2. V lost 5 bases, J lost 3 bases, and 6 bases stayed unmatched. Germline-derived CDR1 and CDR2 are SGHNT and YENEEA. This CDR3 contains 15 residues. CDR3 region: CASSPGGAGYNEQFF. CDR3 DNA sequence: TGTGCCAGCAGCCCCGGGGGGGCGGGCTACAATGAGCAGTTCTTC.

This chain joins TRBV6-1 and TRBJ1-6; D gene uncertain. The V end was cut by 8 bases, the J end by 12 bases, with 11 bases between. This CDR3 has 11 residues. Germline CDR1 is MNHNS and CDR2 is SASEGT. This chain's CDR3 is CASRTARPLHF. The CDR3, as DNA: TGTGCCAGCCGGACGGCAAGACCCCTCCACTTT.

The chain links TRBV18 to TRBJ1-1; unclear D gene. The CDR3 consists of 14 residues. The germline CDR1 and CDR2 sequences are KGHSH and LQKENI. V shed 2 bases and J shed 4 bases, with 11 bases lying between them. Written as DNA, the CDR3 is TGTGCCAGCTCACCAATGGAGGTCGGCACTGAAGCTTTCTTT. Residues: CASSPMEVGTEAFF.

The chain employs TRBV6-1 and TRBJ1-4, with D unresolved. The CDR3 contains 13 residues. V dropped 7 bases and J dropped 6 bases, with 12 bases sitting between them. Looked up from germline, CDR1 is MNHNS and CDR2 is SASEGT. CDR3 residues: CASIGQPHEKLFF. The CDR3 coding sequence is TGTGCCAGCATAGGCCAGCCCCATGAAAAACTGTTTTTT.

The chain couples TRBV9 to TRBJ2-3, with D tentatively TRBD1 or TRBD2 (5 bases each). The CDR3 is made up of 19 amino acids. V gave up 0 bases and J gave up 7 bases, with 27 bases separating them. CDR1 and CDR2 (germline): SGDLS, YYNGEE. The CDR3 coding sequence is TGTGCCAGCAGCGTAGGGGACCTTTGGGGGAGAAGATCAGTACATACGCAGTATTTT. This gives the protein CASSVGDLWGRRSVHTQYF.

The J gene is TRBJ1-2, the V gene TRBV28; D remains ambiguous. Germline CDR1 reads MDHEN; CDR2 reads SYDVKM. CDR3 length equals 13 residues. With 3 bases removed from V and 4 bases from J, the gap between germline ends came to 9 bases. For the CDR3, the DNA is TGTGCCAGCAGTTTTCAAGGAGGCTATGGCTACACCTTC. Translating it yields CASSFQGGYGYTF.

The rearrangement uses TRBV7-2 and TRBJ2-2; the D is unclear. Trimming took off 1 base at V and 7 bases at J, with 4 bases between the two ends. Germline V gene sequence: CDR1 SGHTA, CDR2 FQGNSA. This CDR3 has 12 amino acids. The CDR3 bases are TGTGCCAGCAGCTTAGATCACGGGGAGCTGTTTTTT. This encodes CASSLDHGELFF.

The genes are TRBV10-3 and TRBJ2-1; no definite D call. This CDR3 comprises 15 residues. Trimming cost V 5 bases and J 0 bases, with 11 bases left between them. CDR1 is ENHRY and CDR2 is SYGVKD in the germline V gene. The CDR3 region has the DNA TGTGCCATCAGTCGAGCTTCGAGCTCCTACAATGAGCAGTTCTTC. Protein product: CAISRASSSYNEQFF.

This rearrangement joins TRBV5-6 to TRBJ2-7; D not certain. V was pared by 0 bases and J by 0 bases, with 7 bases between. The CDR3 spans 14 residues. Germline V gene lookup returns CDR1 SGHDT and CDR2 YYEEEE. CDR3 in DNA: TGTGCCAGCAGCTTGGCCGTCTCCTCCTACGAGCAGTACTTC. Translation gives CASSLAVSSYEQYF.

The V and J genes are TRBV12-2 and TRBJ2-7; the tabulated D call, TRBD2, remains unverified against the DNA. TRBV12-2 is deemed a pseudogene. The CDR3 is 16 residues long. The CDR3 region has the DNA TGTGCAAGTCGCTCCATCCGGGACTCCGTCCTCTACGAGCAGTACTTC. Protein: CASRSIRDSVLYEQYF.

The V call is TRBV30, the J call TRBJ2-1, with 8 nucleotides matching TRBD1. The CDR3 length is 14 residues. Germline V gives CDR1 GTSNPN, CDR2 SVGIG (reference sequence). V was clipped by 4 bases and J by 6 bases; unmatched bases: 8. The CDR3 loop is CAWNDRGPLNEQFF. The DNA of the CDR3 is TGTGCCTGGAACGACAGGGGCCCCCTCAATGAGCAGTTCTTC.

The V gene is TRBV30, the J gene TRBJ1-1; D not certain. The germline gives CDR1 GTSNPN, CDR2 SVGIG (reference sequence). The CDR3 has 14 amino acids. V was shortened by 1 base and J by 5 bases, with 14 bases between the two germline ends. Here the CDR3 reads CAWSGGPPGTEAFF. The CDR3 DNA reads TGTGCCTGGAGTGGAGGGCCCCCGGGGACTGAAGCTTTCTTT.

The gene calls are TRBV9 and TRBJ2-6; weak D call: TRBD1 (5 bases). The V gene lost 0 bases and the J gene lost 4 bases, with 11 bases spanning the gap. CDR1 is SGDLS and CDR2 is YYNGEE in the germline V gene. This CDR3 has 16 amino acids. CDR3 protein: CASSVGAGFGANVLTF. The DNA of the CDR3 is TGTGCCAGCAGCGTAGGGGCAGGGTTCGGGGCCAACGTCCTGACTTTC.

This rearrangement joins TRBV10-3 to TRBJ1-4; D is undetermined. The CDR3 has 12 amino acids. V gave up 3 bases and J gave up 8 bases, with 7 bases separating them. Germline loops: CDR1 ENHRY, CDR2 SYGVKD. The chain's CDR3 is CAISDSLEKLFF. The DNA for the CDR3 is TGTGCCATCAGTGACTCCCTGGAAAAACTGTTTTTT.

The chain links TRBV5-1 to TRBJ1-1, with 9 nucleotides matching TRBD1. With 4 bases clipped from V and 3 bases from J, the junction kept 7 bases outside the gene matches. The CDR3 has 15 residues. From germline, CDR1 is SGHRS and CDR2 YFSETQ. CDR3 in DNA: TGCGCCAGCAGCCCCCGGACAGGGGCGGACACTGAAGCTTTCTTT. Protein sequence: CASSPRTGADTEAFF.

The rearrangement joins TRBV9 to TRBJ2-1, with D unclear. V shed 0 bases and J shed 5 bases, with 9 bases lying between them. CDR3 length: 14 amino acids. Germline values: CDR1 SGDLS, CDR2 YYNGEE. The CDR3 sequence: CASSVGPWDNEQFF. The CDR3 nucleotides read TGTGCCAGCAGCGTAGGCCCCTGGGACAATGAGCAGTTCTTC.

This rearrangement joins TRBV5-1 to TRBJ2-3, with 10 bases that match TRBD1. J was trimmed by 6 bases and V by 5 bases; bases with no gene match: 15. CDR3 length equals 17 residues. Germline-derived CDR1 and CDR2 are SGHRS and YFSETQ. The CDR3 spells CASSRPSGTGVIDTQYF. CDR3 DNA: TGCGCCAGCAGTCGGCCAAGTGGGACAGGGGTGATCGATACGCAGTATTTT.

The V gene is TRBV6-4, the J gene TRBJ2-2; 7 bases align to TRBD2. Trimming took 7 bases from V and 4 from J; bases not matched to a gene: 9. The V gene's germline CDR1 is MRHNA and CDR2 SNTAGT. This CDR3 comprises 15 residues. The CDR3 sequence is CASMKGPGGTGELFF. The CDR3 DNA reads as TGTGCCAGCATGAAAGGGCCGGGAGGCACCGGGGAGCTGTTTTTT.

This clone is a singleton in its sample. This chain joins TRBV4-1 and TRBJ2-3; no definite D call. Trimming took 0 bases from V and 4 from J, leaving 11 bases between them. There are 15 residues in the CDR3. Germline CDR1 MGHRA, CDR2 YSYEKL. CDR3 region: CASSQDWPQPDTQYF. The CDR3 nucleotides are TGCGCCAGCAGCCAAGATTGGCCCCAACCAGATACGCAGTATTTT.

V and J are TRBV5-1 and TRBJ1-2; D remains ambiguous. In germline, CDR1 is SGHRS, CDR2 YFSETQ. This CDR3 has 13 residues. Trimming took off 0 bases at V and 8 bases at J, with 11 bases between the two ends. The CDR3 reads CASSLGAPRGYTF. The CDR3 bases are TGCGCCAGCAGCTTGGGTGCACCCCGGGGCTACACCTTC.

This clone was found once. The V and J genes are TRBV5-5 and TRBJ1-1; D is undetermined. This CDR3 is 13 amino acids long. Trimming shortened V by 5 bases and J by 6 bases, and 14 bases separated the two germline ends. The V gene's germline CDR1 is SGHKS and CDR2 YYEKEE (reference sequence). Written as DNA, the CDR3 is TGTGCCAGCAGTTCGTGGCCGGGATCTGAAGCTTTCTTT. This gives the protein CASSSWPGSEAFF.

V usage is TRBV10-3 and J usage is TRBJ1-6; D gene uncertain. The CDR3 runs 15 residues. V lost 2 bases and J lost 5, with 10 bases in between. Germline lookup yields CDR1 ENHRY and CDR2 SYGVKD. The CDR3 is CAISELFTNNSPLHF. The CDR3 DNA follows: TGTGCCATCAGTGAGCTGTTTACTAATAATTCACCCCTCCACTTT.

This clone appeared a single time. The chain recombines TRBV4-2 with TRBJ1-5; D unresolved. The CDR3 covers 14 residues. Germline V CDR1 and CDR2: LGHNA, YNFKEQ. The V end was cut by 0 bases, the J end by 1 base, with 4 bases between. CDR3 DNA: TGTGCCAGCAGCCAAGAACCCAGCAATCAGCCCCAGCATTTT. Translated, it gives CASSQEPSNQPQHF.

This chain links TRBV30 with TRBJ2-2; weak D call: TRBD1 (6 bases). Between the trimmed V and J ends, which lost 2 bases and 0 bases, there was a span of 13 bases. Looked up from germline, CDR1 is GTSNPN and CDR2 is SVGIG (reference sequence). The CDR3 extends over 16 amino acids. DNA for the CDR3: TGTGCCTGGAGTCGGAGTCGGACAGCGAACACCGGGGAGCTGTTTTTT. It is translated as CAWSRSRTANTGELFF. Based on the CDR3 plus reference TRBV30 and TRBJ2-2, the full variable domain is SQTIHQWPATLVQPVGSPLSLECTVEGTSNPNLYWYRQAAGRGLQLLFYSVGIGQISSEVPQNLSASRPQDRQFILSSKKLLLSDSGFYLCAWSRSRTANTGELFFGEGSRLTVL.